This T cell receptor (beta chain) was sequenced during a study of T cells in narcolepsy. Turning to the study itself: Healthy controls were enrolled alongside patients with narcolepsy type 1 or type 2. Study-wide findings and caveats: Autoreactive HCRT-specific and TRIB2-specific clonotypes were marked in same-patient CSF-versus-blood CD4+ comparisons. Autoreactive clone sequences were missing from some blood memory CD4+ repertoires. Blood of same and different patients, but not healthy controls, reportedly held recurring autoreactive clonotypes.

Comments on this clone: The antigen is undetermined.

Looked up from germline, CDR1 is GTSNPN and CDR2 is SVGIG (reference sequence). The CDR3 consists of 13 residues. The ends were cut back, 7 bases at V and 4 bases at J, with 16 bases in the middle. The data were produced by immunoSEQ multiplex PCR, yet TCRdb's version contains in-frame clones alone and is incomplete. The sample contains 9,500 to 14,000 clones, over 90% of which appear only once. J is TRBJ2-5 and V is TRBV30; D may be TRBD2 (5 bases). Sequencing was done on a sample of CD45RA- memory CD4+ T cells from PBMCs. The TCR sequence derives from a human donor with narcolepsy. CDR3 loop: CAFTRASRETQYF. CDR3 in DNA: TGTGCCTTTACGAGGGCTAGCAGAGAGACCCAGTACTTC.